This T cell receptor beta chain was recorded in a study of glioma-infiltrating T cells after dendritic cell vaccination. Time point defined: after dendritic cell vaccination, including at tumor progression/relapse. The protocol was immunoSEQ multiplex PCR, while the TCRdb copy is restricted to in-frame clones and leaves out a portion. The data contain roughly 100,000 clones, roughly 89% of them singletons. The germline V gene encodes CDR1 SGHTA and CDR2 FQGTGA. J was trimmed by 4 bases and V by 4 bases; bases with no gene match: 10. The CDR3 is made up of 17 amino acids. The input for sequencing was blood, taken after dendritic cell vaccination. The receptor was isolated from a human donor with glioblastoma. The chain has TRBV7-3 and TRBJ2-5; 12 bases are a match to TRBD1. CDR3 amino acids: CASSSLPGTGGLETQYF. The CDR3 DNA sequence: TGTGCCAGCAGCTCACTTCCTGGGACAGGGGGCTTAGAGACCCAGTACTTC.